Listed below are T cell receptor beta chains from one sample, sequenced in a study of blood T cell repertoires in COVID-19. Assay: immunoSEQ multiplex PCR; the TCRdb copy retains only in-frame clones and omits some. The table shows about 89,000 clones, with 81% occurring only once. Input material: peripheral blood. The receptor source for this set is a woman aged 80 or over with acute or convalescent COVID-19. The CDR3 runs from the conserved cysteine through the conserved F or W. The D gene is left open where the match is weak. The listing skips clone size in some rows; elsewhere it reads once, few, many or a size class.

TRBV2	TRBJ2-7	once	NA	CASSEQGSLYEQYF	TGTGCCAGCAGTGAACAGGGATCCCTCTACGAGCAGTACTTC
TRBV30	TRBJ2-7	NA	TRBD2	CAWSIGGGSYEQYF	TGTGCCTGGAGTATTGGCGGGGGGTCCTACGAGCAGTACTTC
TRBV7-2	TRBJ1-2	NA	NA	CASSLGFGGNYGYTF	TGTGCCAGCAGCTTAGGCTTCGGGGGAAACTATGGCTACACCTTC
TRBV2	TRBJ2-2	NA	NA	CASSGLGVGTGELFF	TGTGCCAGCAGTGGGCTAGGGGTAGGGACCGGGGAGCTGTTTTTT
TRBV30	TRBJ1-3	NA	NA	CAWSAGLPSSGNTIYF	TGTGCCTGGAGTGCCGGACTTCCGAGCTCTGGAAACACCATATATTTT
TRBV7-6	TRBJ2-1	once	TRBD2	CASSSRTSGDNEQFF	TGTGCCAGCAGCTCACGGACTAGCGGGGACAATGAGCAGTTCTTC
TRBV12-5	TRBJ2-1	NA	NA	CASGLGAINEQFF	TGTGCTAGTGGTTTGGGGGCGATCAATGAGCAGTTCTTC
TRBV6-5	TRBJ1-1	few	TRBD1	CASRLNRGSTEAFF	TGTGCCAGCAGACTAAACAGGGGAAGCACTGAAGCTTTCTTT
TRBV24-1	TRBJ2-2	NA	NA	CATSRENTGELFF	TGTGCCACCTCGAGGGAGAACACCGGGGAGCTGTTTTTT
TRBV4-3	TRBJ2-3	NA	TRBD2	CASSQDTGGGDTDTQYF	TGCGCCAGCAGCCAAGATACCGGCGGGGGTGACACAGATACGCAGTATTTT
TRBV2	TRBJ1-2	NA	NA	CASSEGAAYGNYGYTF	TGTGCCAGCAGTGAAGGGGCAGCATACGGTAACTATGGCTACACCTTC
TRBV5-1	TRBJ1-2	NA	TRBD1	CASSWAGTGADYGYTF	TGCGCCAGCAGCTGGGCCGGGACAGGGGCGGACTATGGCTACACCTTC
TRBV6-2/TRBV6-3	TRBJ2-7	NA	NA	CASSYRGAAYEQYF	TGTGCCAGCAGTTACCGTGGAGCGGCCTACGAGCAGTACTTC
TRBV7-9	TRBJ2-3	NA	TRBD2	CASSLNGLAGGYTTDTQYF	TGTGCCAGCAGCCTAAATGGACTAGCGGGGGGTTATACCACAGATACGCAGTATTTT
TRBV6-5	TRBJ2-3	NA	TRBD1	CASRGGPDTQYF	TGTGCCAGCAGAGGGGGCCCAGATACGCAGTATTTT
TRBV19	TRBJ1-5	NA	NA	CASSIDLRGNTNQPQHF	TGTGCCAGTAGTATAGATCTGCGAGGGAATACCAATCAGCCCCAGCATTTT
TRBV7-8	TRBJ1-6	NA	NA	CASSPEAQGTLHF	TGTGCCAGCAGCCCCGAGGCGCAGGGAACCCTCCACTTT
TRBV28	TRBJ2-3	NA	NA	CASSLSGRVTDTQYF	TGTGCCAGCAGTTTGAGTGGGAGAGTCACAGATACGCAGTATTTT
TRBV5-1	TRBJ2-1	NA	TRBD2	CASCPSGGLIGYEQFF	TGCGCCAGCTGCCCCAGCGGGGGTCTCATAGGGTATGAGCAGTTCTTC
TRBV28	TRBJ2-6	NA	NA	CASTLRGGWGYKSSGANVLTF	TGTGCCAGCACCTTGAGGGGGGGATGGGGATATAAGAGCTCTGGGGCCAACGTCCTGACTTTC
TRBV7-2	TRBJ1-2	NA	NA	CASSAPAWGGNGYTF	TGTGCCAGCAGCGCTCCCGCCTGGGGGGGAAATGGCTACACCTTC
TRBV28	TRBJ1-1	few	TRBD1	CASRTQGVTEAFF	TGTGCCAGCAGGACACAGGGGGTTACTGAAGCTTTCTTT
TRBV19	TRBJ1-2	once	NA	CASSISRKEGYTF	TGTGCCAGTAGTATTTCGAGGAAGGAAGGCTACACCTTC
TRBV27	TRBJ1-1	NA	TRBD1	CASSWRQGQNTEAFF	TGTGCCAGCAGTTGGAGACAGGGTCAGAACACTGAAGCTTTCTTT
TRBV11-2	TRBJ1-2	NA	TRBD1	CASSLNIYRGAERRGYTF	TGTGCCAGCAGCTTAAACATCTACAGGGGGGCAGAACGCCGGGGCTACACCTTC
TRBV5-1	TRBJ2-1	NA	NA	CASSLSHPGFEQFF	TGCGCCAGCAGCTTGTCGCACCCGGGATTTGAGCAGTTCTTC
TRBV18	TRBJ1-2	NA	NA	CASSPPNGGFYGYTF	TGTGCCAGCTCACCACCAAATGGCGGATTCTATGGCTACACCTTC
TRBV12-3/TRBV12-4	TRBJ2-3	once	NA	CASSVYVASPHF	TGTGCCAGCAGTGTATACGTAGCCAGTCCCCATTTT
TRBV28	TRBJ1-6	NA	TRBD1	CASSRMTGTVGNSPLHF	TGTGCCAGCAGTCGAATGACCGGGACAGTAGGAAATTCACCCCTCCACTTT
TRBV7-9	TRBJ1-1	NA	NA	CASSLGQANTEAFF	TGTGCCAGCAGCTTAGGGCAGGCGAACACTGAAGCTTTCTTT
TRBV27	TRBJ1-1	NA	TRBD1	CASSLSRGQGKAFF	TGTGCCAGCAGTTTATCGAGGGGACAGGGGAAAGCTTTCTTT
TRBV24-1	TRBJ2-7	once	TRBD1	CATSDVGRTGGDEQYF	TGTGCCACCAGTGATGTCGGGAGGACAGGGGGCGACGAGCAGTACTTC
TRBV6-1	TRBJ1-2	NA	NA	CASSEVQGKQGYTF	TGTGCCAGCAGTGAAGTTCAGGGAAAGCAAGGCTACACCTTC
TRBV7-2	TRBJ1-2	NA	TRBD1	CASSQGDRRYTF	TGTGCCAGCAGCCAAGGGGACAGGCGGTACACCTTC
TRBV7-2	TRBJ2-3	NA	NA	CASSLEDSSTDTQYF	TGTGCCAGCAGCTTAGAGGACTCTAGCACAGATACGCAGTATTTT
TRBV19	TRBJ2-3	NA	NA	CASSGWSGGTDTQYF	TGTGCCAGTAGTGGTTGGTCAGGGGGCACAGATACGCAGTATTTT
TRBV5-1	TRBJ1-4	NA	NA	CASSPVGGIGEKLFF	TGCGCCAGCAGCCCGGTGGGGGGAATTGGAGAAAAACTGTTTTTT
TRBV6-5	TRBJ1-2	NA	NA	CASSYSRGNAYGYTF	TGTGCCAGCAGTTACTCGAGAGGAAACGCTTATGGCTACACCTTC
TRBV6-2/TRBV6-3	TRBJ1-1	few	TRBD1	CASSYPLGQTNTEAFF	TGTGCCAGCAGTTACCCCCTGGGACAGACGAACACTGAAGCTTTCTTT
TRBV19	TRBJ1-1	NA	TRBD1	CASSSPQGRTEAFF	TGTGCCAGTAGTTCCCCACAGGGGAGGACTGAAGCTTTCTTT
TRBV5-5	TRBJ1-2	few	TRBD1	CASRPQGVSYGYTF	TGTGCCAGCAGACCCCAGGGGGTCAGCTATGGCTACACCTTC
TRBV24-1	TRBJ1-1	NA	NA	CATSDFRNTEAFF	TGTGCCACCAGTGATTTTAGGAACACTGAAGCTTTCTTT
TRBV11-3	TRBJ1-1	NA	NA	CASSLIPGQKFVAFF	TGTGCCAGCAGCTTAATACCGGGACAAAAGTTTGTAGCTTTCTTT
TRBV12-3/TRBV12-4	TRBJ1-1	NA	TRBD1	CASCVTGGTEAFF	TGTGCCAGCTGCGTGACAGGGGGGACTGAAGCTTTCTTT
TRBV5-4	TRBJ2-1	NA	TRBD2	CASSRGLAGGPVNEQFF	TGTGCCAGCAGCCGAGGACTAGCGGGGGGGCCCGTGAATGAGCAGTTCTTC
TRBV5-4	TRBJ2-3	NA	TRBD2	CASSFRLAGLADTQYF	TGTGCCAGCAGCTTTCGACTAGCGGGCCTGGCAGATACGCAGTATTTT
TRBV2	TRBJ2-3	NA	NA	CASRGRGGDTQYF	TGTGCCAGCAGAGGTAGGGGTGGGGATACGCAGTATTTT
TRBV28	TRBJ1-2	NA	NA	CASSSSNYGYTF	TGTGCCAGCAGCTCTTCGAACTATGGCTACACCTTC
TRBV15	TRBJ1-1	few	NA	CATSRDRENTEAFF	TGTGCCACCAGCAGAGACCGAGAGAACACTGAAGCTTTCTTT
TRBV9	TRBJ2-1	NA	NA	CASSSAGDKRNEQFF	TGTGCCAGCAGTTCCGCGGGGGACAAACGCAATGAGCAGTTCTTC
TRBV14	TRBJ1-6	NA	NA	CASSQVDSPLHF	TGTGCCAGCAGCCAAGTGGACAGCCCCCTCCACTTT